Listed below are T cell receptor beta chains from one sample, sequenced in a study of response to subunit inactivated influenza vaccine. TCRdb fed the RT-PCR reads into MiXCR, producing one record per CDR3 protein. The data contain hundreds of thousands of distinct CDR3 sequences, roughly 10% of them seen just once; the ten biggest clones take up about 10%. This sample was shared with a second study, whose subject was T cells expressing NK-cell markers.

Source: PBMCs from blood, taken on the day of vaccination. The origin of the receptors is a man aged 45 to 65 who received an inactivated influenza vaccine. CDR3s include the opening cysteine and the closing phenylalanine or tryptophan. D genes are given only for firm matches. Clone size is given for some rows only: seen once, a few or many times, or a class if the clone is expanded.

D: TRBD1; J: TRBJ2-3; V: TRBV7-2; size: NA; DNA: TGTGCCAGCAGCCCATACAGGGGCCGGGGCACAGATACGCAGTATTTT; CDR3: CASSPYRGRGTDTQYF
D: NA; J: TRBJ2-1; V: TRBV4-3; size: once; DNA: TGCGCCAGCAGCCAAGACAGGAGCGGTGAGCAGTTCTTC; CDR3: CASSQDRSGEQFF
D: NA; J: TRBJ2-3; V: TRBV12-3/TRBV12-4; size: few; DNA: TGTGCCAGCAGTTTATCGGTTGATGGCACAGATACGCAGTATTTT; CDR3: CASSLSVDGTDTQYF
D: NA; J: TRBJ1-4; V: TRBV11-2; size: few; DNA: TGTGCCAGCAGCTTAGATCGGGAGGACCCGCAAACCAGGGAAAAACTGTTTTTT; CDR3: CASSLDREDPQTREKLFF
D: NA; J: TRBJ2-1; V: TRBV28; size: NA; DNA: TGTGCCAGCAGTTTGGTTCTGAGCTCCTACAATGAGCAGTTCTTC; CDR3: CASSLVLSSYNEQFF
D: NA; J: TRBJ2-5; V: TRBV7-8; size: NA; DNA: TGTGCCAGCAGCTTAGTATGGGCAGGGACTGAGACCCAGTACTTC; CDR3: CASSLVWAGTETQYF
D: TRBD2; J: TRBJ2-3; V: TRBV25-1; size: few; DNA: TGTGCCAGCAGTTGGACTAGCGGGATCACAGATACGCAGTATTTT; CDR3: CASSWTSGITDTQYF
D: NA; J: TRBJ2-1; V: TRBV20-1; size: many; DNA: TGCAGTGCTAGAGATCCGTTCGGATACAATGAGCAGTTCTTC; CDR3: CSARDPFGYNEQFF
D: NA; J: TRBJ2-2; V: TRBV24-1; size: NA; DNA: TGTGCCACCAGTTCGGGGTTTAGCTTGGGTTTTCTCGGCAGGCCGAACACCGGGGAGCTGTTTTTT; CDR3: CATSSGFSLGFLGRPNTGELFF
D: TRBD2; J: TRBJ2-1; V: TRBV27; size: NA; DNA: TGTGCCAGCAGTTCCCGGGGACTAGCGGGAGGCCCAGGCTCCTACAATGAGCAGTTCTTC; CDR3: CASSSRGLAGGPGSYNEQFF
D: NA; J: TRBJ2-2; V: TRBV5-1; size: many; DNA: TGCGCCAGCAGCTCCTACTACACCGGGGAGCTGTTTTTT; CDR3: CASSSYYTGELFF
D: TRBD2; J: TRBJ2-1; V: TRBV6-5; size: NA; DNA: TGTGCCAGCAGTTATTGGGGGAGGGAAAACAATGAGCAGTTCTTC; CDR3: CASSYWGRENNEQFF
D: TRBD2; J: TRBJ2-3; V: TRBV29-1; size: few; DNA: TGCAGCGTCACCGGGACTATCACAGATACGCAGTATTTT; CDR3: CSVTGTITDTQYF
D: NA; J: TRBJ1-1; V: TRBV10-3; size: few; DNA: TGTGCCATCAGTGAGCCCCCTGGAACTGAAGCTTTCTTT; CDR3: CAISEPPGTEAFF
D: TRBD2; J: TRBJ2-3; V: TRBV14; size: NA; DNA: TGTGCCAGCAGCCATCCCGGGAGGGCCAACACAGATACGCAGTATTTT; CDR3: CASSHPGRANTDTQYF
D: NA; J: TRBJ1-5; V: TRBV18; size: few; DNA: TGTGCCAGCTCACCAAACACGTTTCAGCCCCAGCATTTT; CDR3: CASSPNTFQPQHF
D: TRBD1; J: TRBJ2-3; V: TRBV12-3/TRBV12-4; size: few; DNA: TGTGCCAGCAGATCTGACACAGGGGCGAATACGCAGTATTTT; CDR3: CASRSDTGANTQYF
D: TRBD1; J: TRBJ2-2; V: TRBV28; size: few; DNA: TGTGCCAGCAATCCAGGACAGGGAGTCCTTCTAACCGGGGAGCTGTTTTTT; CDR3: CASNPGQGVLLTGELFF
D: TRBD1; J: TRBJ1-5; V: TRBV24-1; size: NA; DNA: TGTGCCACCAGTGAGGCCGGACAGGGGAATCAGCCCCAGCATTTT; CDR3: CATSEAGQGNQPQHF
D: NA; J: TRBJ2-3; V: TRBV28; size: NA; DNA: TGTGCCAGCAGATTGACCTGGACCGGGATAGATACGCAGTATTTT; CDR3: CASRLTWTGIDTQYF
D: NA; J: TRBJ1-5; V: TRBV20-1; size: NA; DNA: TGCAGTGCGCCTGCGGGCGGGGTGGCCAATCAGCCCCAGCATTTT; CDR3: CSAPAGGVANQPQHF
D: NA; J: TRBJ2-2; V: TRBV6-5; size: NA; DNA: TGTGCCAGCAGTTACTTTGGGGTGGGCGCGAACACCGGGGAGCTGTTTTTT; CDR3: CASSYFGVGANTGELFF
D: TRBD1; J: TRBJ2-7; V: TRBV12-3/TRBV12-4; size: many; DNA: TGTGCCAGCAGCCAACAGGGGGACGAGCAGTACTTC; CDR3: CASSQQGDEQYF
D: NA; J: TRBJ2-7; V: TRBV21-1; size: NA; DNA: TGTGCCAGCAGCAAATTCCGACCCACGAGAAGGCAGTACTTC; CDR3: CASSKFRPTRRQYF
D: TRBD2; J: TRBJ2-7; V: TRBV5-6; size: NA; DNA: TGTGCCAGCAGCCCCTGGACTAGCGGGGGGCGTTACGAGCAGTACTTC; CDR3: CASSPWTSGGRYEQYF
D: TRBD1; J: TRBJ2-2; V: TRBV6-2/TRBV6-3; size: NA; DNA: TGTGCCAGCAGTTCGGACAGGGTCGCCGGGGAGCTGTTTTTT; CDR3: CASSSDRVAGELFF
D: NA; J: TRBJ1-2; V: TRBV5-6; size: few; DNA: TGTGCCAGCAGCTTGGGCATTCGGGACGCTCCGCACTATGGCTACACCTTC; CDR3: CASSLGIRDAPHYGYTF
D: NA; J: TRBJ2-7; V: TRBV5-1; size: once; DNA: TGCGCCAGCAGCTTGGTTGTCAGGGAGTCGGACGAGCAGTACTTC; CDR3: CASSLVVRESDEQYF
D: NA; J: TRBJ1-2; V: TRBV6-2/TRBV6-3; size: NA; DNA: TGTGCCAGCAACCCAACCCGGGCAGACTATGGCAACACCTTC; CDR3: CASNPTRADYGNTF
D: TRBD1; J: TRBJ2-1; V: TRBV11-2; size: NA; DNA: TGTGCCAGCAGCTCAACTGGACAGGGGGCTTACAATGAGCAGTTCTTC; CDR3: CASSSTGQGAYNEQFF
D: NA; J: TRBJ2-1; V: TRBV5-6; size: few; DNA: TGTGCCAGCAGCTGGCGGGGGCCCTACAATGAGCAGTTCTTC; CDR3: CASSWRGPYNEQFF
D: NA; J: TRBJ2-1; V: TRBV7-9; size: many; DNA: TGTGCCAGCAGCTTAGTTTCCGGCCCTTACAATGAGCAGTTCTTC; CDR3: CASSLVSGPYNEQFF
D: TRBD2; J: TRBJ2-2; V: TRBV20-1; size: few; DNA: TGCAGTGCAACCGGGACTACCAACACCGGGGAGCTGTTTTTT; CDR3: CSATGTTNTGELFF
D: TRBD1; J: TRBJ1-2; V: TRBV6-1; size: few; DNA: TGTGCCAGCAGTGTCGGGACAGGGGAATTCGCCTATGGCTACACCTTC; CDR3: CASSVGTGEFAYGYTF
D: NA; J: TRBJ1-1; V: TRBV5-1; size: NA; DNA: TGCGCCAGCAGCTTGGGGCGGGACGGAGGTGAAGCTTTCTTT; CDR3: CASSLGRDGGEAFF
D: NA; J: TRBJ2-3; V: TRBV4-3; size: few; DNA: TGCGCCAGCAGCCAAACGAGGGGCCGTGGAGATACGCAGTATTTT; CDR3: CASSQTRGRGDTQYF
D: NA; J: TRBJ2-5; V: TRBV7-9; size: few; DNA: TGTGCCAGCAGCTTAGGCTCTGGCCCTTCGGAGACCCAGTACTTC; CDR3: CASSLGSGPSETQYF
D: NA; J: TRBJ2-1; V: TRBV2; size: few; DNA: TGTGCCAGCAGTGAGAAAGGGTATGAGCAGTTCTTC; CDR3: CASSEKGYEQFF
D: TRBD1; J: TRBJ2-1; V: TRBV29-1; size: many; DNA: TGCAGTGCCGGGACAGGCCAGGGGCATGAGCAGTTCTTC; CDR3: CSAGTGQGHEQFF
D: TRBD1; J: TRBJ2-7; V: TRBV7-8; size: few; DNA: TGTGCCAGCAGTGTCCACAGGGGATACGAGCAGTACTTC; CDR3: CASSVHRGYEQYF
D: TRBD2; J: TRBJ2-3; V: TRBV24-1; size: many; DNA: TGTGCCACCAGTGAACTAGCGGGAGACGGTACAGATACGCAGTATTTT; CDR3: CATSELAGDGTDTQYF
D: NA; J: TRBJ2-7; V: TRBV2; size: NA; DNA: TGTGCCAGCAGTGAAGCGGGCCCTTACGAGCAGTACTTC; CDR3: CASSEAGPYEQYF
D: NA; J: TRBJ2-2; V: TRBV6-5; size: NA; DNA: TGTGCCAGCAGTTACTTTGGTGGGAACACCGGGGAGCTGTTTTTT; CDR3: CASSYFGGNTGELFF
D: TRBD2; J: TRBJ2-1; V: TRBV5-5; size: NA; DNA: TGTGCCAGCAGCTTGAACGGGGCTAGCGGGAGAGGAAAGTTCTTC; CDR3: CASSLNGASGRGKFF
D: TRBD2; J: TRBJ2-4; V: TRBV3-1; size: few; DNA: TGTGCCAGCAGCCCGTACGGACGGGGGGGAAACATTCAGTACTTC; CDR3: CASSPYGRGGNIQYF
D: NA; J: TRBJ1-4; V: TRBV6-6; size: few; DNA: TGTGCCAGCAGTTACGTACGGATGGAAAAACTGTTTTTT; CDR3: CASSYVRMEKLFF
D: NA; J: TRBJ2-1; V: TRBV29-1; size: NA; DNA: TGCAGCTTTAAAGGCGACCGGCGCAATGAGCAGTTCTTC; CDR3: CSFKGDRRNEQFF
D: NA; J: TRBJ2-7; V: TRBV12-3/TRBV12-4; size: NA; DNA: TGTGCCAGCAGTTTAGCCCCAGACCAGCCGGCCTACGAGCAGTACTTC; CDR3: CASSLAPDQPAYEQYF
D: TRBD2; J: TRBJ2-1; V: TRBV28; size: NA; DNA: TGTGCCAGCAGTTTATTAGCCAGCGGGAGTGCCAGTGAGCAGTTCTTC; CDR3: CASSLLASGSASEQFF
D: TRBD2; J: TRBJ2-3; V: TRBV3-1; size: NA; DNA: TGTGCCAGCAGCGCGACTAGCGGGGGGGGGGAGGCAGATACGCAGTATTTT; CDR3: CASSATSGGGEADTQYF
D: NA; J: TRBJ2-7; V: TRBV3-1; size: few; DNA: TGTGCCAGCAGCCAAGGACAGTACGAGCAGTACTTC; CDR3: CASSQGQYEQYF
D: NA; J: TRBJ2-7; V: TRBV29-1; size: few; DNA: TGCAGCGTTGCGCCACAGGACTCCTACGAGCAGTACTTC; CDR3: CSVAPQDSYEQYF
D: TRBD1; J: TRBJ2-2; V: TRBV5-1; size: few; DNA: TGCGCCACCACGACAGGGGGCTTCACCGGGGAGCTGTTTTTT; CDR3: CATTTGGFTGELFF
D: TRBD2; J: TRBJ2-3; V: TRBV4-2; size: NA; DNA: TGTGCCAGCAGCCAAGAATACAGGACTAGCGGACCAGATACGCAGTATTTT; CDR3: CASSQEYRTSGPDTQYF
D: NA; J: TRBJ2-1; V: TRBV19; size: few; DNA: TGTGCCAGTAGTCCCGACTCCACCCCGAGCGATGAGCAGTTCTTC; CDR3: CASSPDSTPSDEQFF
D: TRBD1; J: TRBJ1-2; V: TRBV6-4; size: NA; DNA: TGTGCCAGCAGTGACTTCGCCGGACAGGGGCGACCTAACTATGGCTACACCTTC; CDR3: CASSDFAGQGRPNYGYTF
D: NA; J: TRBJ2-1; V: TRBV7-2; size: NA; DNA: TGTGCCAGCACCCTGGGGTTAGCATTTAATGAGCAGTTCTTC; CDR3: CASTLGLAFNEQFF
D: NA; J: TRBJ1-2; V: TRBV20-1; size: many; DNA: TGCAGTGTGTCCCGGGGTGGGGCGTATGGCTACACCTTC; CDR3: CSVSRGGAYGYTF
D: TRBD2; J: TRBJ2-1; V: TRBV27; size: NA; DNA: TGTGCCAGCAGTTCCGGACTAGCGGGACTTGATGAGCAGTTCTTC; CDR3: CASSSGLAGLDEQFF
D: NA; J: TRBJ1-2; V: TRBV7-2; size: NA; DNA: TGTGCCAGCAGACAGGTTTCAGGACACCATGGCTACACCTTC; CDR3: CASRQVSGHHGYTF